The present T cell receptor (beta chain) was sequenced within a study of T cell responses to AZD1222 COVID-19 vaccine. CDR1 LNHDA and CDR2 SQIVND come from the germline V gene (reference sequence). The CDR3 length is 17 residues. Trimming took 3 bases from V and 1 from J; bases not matched to a gene: 9. Sequencing used immunoSEQ multiplex PCR; TCRdb keeps in-frame clones, though not all of them. Counted here are more than 85,000 clones, 70% to 90% occurring once; the ten biggest clones make up 4% to 5.5%. Second-dose schedules of about 4 or about 12 weeks were combined. This TCR was sampled from an adult who received the AZD1222 COVID-19 vaccine. The sample here was peripheral blood, taken 28 days after the second AZD1222 dose. The rearrangement uses TRBV19 and TRBJ1-2, with TRBD1 identical over 9 bases. In nucleotides, the CDR3 is TGTGCCAGTAGTATGCGGACAGGGGACGTCTTTAACTATGGCTACACCTTC. This codes for CASSMRTGDVFNYGYTF.